The source of this T cell receptor beta chain is a study of long-term antiretroviral therapy in people with HIV. Study-level background: There is a gap of about a decade between the earliest samples and the later 2015 immediate-ART recommendation. Regarding the study as a whole: Controls showed broader CDR3 length ranges than did the HIV repertoires. Diversity remained lower than transplant donor controls, even though it increased after ART.

Survey-level resolution applied to immunoSEQ assay v3.0. Assay used: immunoSEQ multiplex PCR; TCRdb lists only in-frame clones, some missing. The sample lists tens of thousands of clones; around four fifths were seen once. This clone is termed medium-sized. Its antigen is unknown. The CDR3 runs to 18 residues. Germline CDR1 ENHRY, CDR2 SYGVKD. V dropped 2 bases and J dropped 0; count of bases not matched to a gene: 9. The cryopreserved samples used held roughly 1-10 million PBMC prior to extraction of DNA. V gene TRBV10-3 combines with J gene TRBJ2-2; 7 bases match TRBD1. The specimen was unsorted PBMCs, collected 1.6 years after starting antiretroviral therapy. The receptor was derived from a man aged 40-49 years with HIV. CDR3 sequence: CAISEEQGRRANTGELFF. The CDR3 DNA reads as TGTGCCATCAGTGAGGAACAGGGGCGGCGGGCGAACACCGGGGAGCTGTTTTTT.